This T cell receptor beta chain emerged from a study of regulatory T cells in long-lasting Graves disease. Overall study results and limits: Persistent disease was associated with favored TRBV28 usage and with favored use of TRBJ1-2 and TRBJ2-5.

As for time point: newly diagnosed GD, antithyroid drugs for less than 3 months. Construction of the TCR library relied on RNA isolated from PBMCs. The J segment lost 6 bases and the V segment lost 0 bases, leaving 3 bases of the junction unmatched. This CDR3 has 16 residues. Germline loops: CDR1 ENHRY, CDR2 SYGVKD. In building TCR beta libraries, iRepertoire HTBI primers were used together with Arm-PCR of CDR3 regions. TCRdb redid the calling of the multiplex PCR reads with MiXCR, one entry per CDR3 protein. Found here are 300,000 to 400,000 distinct CDR3 sequences, approximately 15% of them singletons; the top ten hold roughly 30%. This clonotype was counted only a few times. Its antigen is undetermined. This sample was also put to use in a study of T cells in Graves' hyperthyroidism and ophthalmopathy. From that study: When ophthalmopathy did not progress within 18 months, Graves' hyperthyroidism was considered stable. Any patient presenting with uncontrolled infection, other autoimmune disease, pregnancy or lactation was left out. Thyroid ultrasound, orbital computed tomography, clinical symptoms, and serum thyroxine and TRAb underpinned diagnoses.

Source: peripheral blood mononuclear cells (PBMCs), taken at new diagnosis, from a patient treated with antithyroid drugs. V gene TRBV10-3 combines with J gene TRBJ1-5, with 12 bases aligning to TRBD1. This receptor was obtained from a man aged 40-49 years with Graves disease. Here the CDR3 reads CAISESGTGGSQPQHF. The CDR3, as DNA: TGTGCCATCAGTGAGTCCGGGACAGGGGGCTCTCAGCCCCAGCATTTT.